This paragraph reports one TCR beta chain. Sequencing was performed with immunoSEQ multiplex PCR; in TCRdb, only in-frame clones are kept and a portion is missing. The sample has about 120,000 clones, about 90% seen once. The data belong to a study of PD-1 blockade in mismatch repair-deficient tumors. Germline-derived CDR1 and CDR2 are MDHEN and SYDVKM. V shed 3 bases, J shed 7 bases, and the junction held 15 bases outside the gene matches. The length of the CDR3 is 18 residues. The chain carries TRBV28 and TRBJ2-2; 9 bases line up with TRBD2. The material was peripheral blood, obtained almost 74 weeks after starting pembrolizumab. The clonotype originates from an adult with mismatch repair-deficient cancer. The CDR3 bases are TGTGCCAGCAGTTTGGCCCTCGGGAGGTTAGCGGGAGTCGGGGAGCTGTTTTTT. Protein: CASSLALGRLAGVGELFF. Full variable domain (remainder filled in from reference TRBV28 and TRBJ2-2): DVKVTQSSRYLVKRTGEKVFLECVQDMDHENMFWYRQDPGLGLRLIYFSYDVKMKEKGDIPEGYSVSREKKERFSLILESASTNQTSMYLCASSLALGRLAGVGELFFGEGSRLTVL.